The entry below describes one T cell receptor beta chain. This sample is drawn from a study of blood T cell repertoires in COVID-19. The assay was immunoSEQ multiplex PCR, and TCRdb's table has in-frame clones only and misses some. The sample holds approximately 670,000 clones; around 90% are singletons and the top ten take roughly 0.25%. The V and J ends lost 4 bases and 2 bases, in that order; junction bases with no gene match: 9. The CDR3 length is 16 residues. Germline V CDR1 and CDR2: LNHDA, SQIVND (reference sequence). Material: peripheral blood. This chain connects TRBV19 to TRBJ2-7; 9 bases are a match to TRBD1. This receptor was identified in a woman under 30 with acute or convalescent COVID-19. Here the CDR3 DNA reads TGTGCCAGTAGTACCCTCAGGGGACAGGGACCCTACGAGCAGTACTTC. Its protein product is CASSTLRGQGPYEQYF.